The 7 T cell receptor beta chains in this list originate from one sample, sequenced in a study of blood T cell repertoires in COVID-19. Assay used: immunoSEQ multiplex PCR; TCRdb lists only in-frame clones, some missing. This repertoire shows around 130,000 clones, 82% found once; its top ten account for 4%. The sequencing input was peripheral blood. These receptors were obtained from an elderly woman with acute or convalescent COVID-19.

This sequence joins TRBV28 and TRBJ2-5, with a weak D call TRBD2 (6 bases). The CDR3 has 14 residues. Germline V lookup: CDR1 MDHEN, CDR2 SYDVKM. Trimming stripped 1 base from V and 6 bases from J, with 12 bases between. CDR3 DNA sequence: TGTGCCAGCAGTTTATCCGCGGGGTGGAAGACCCAGTACTTC. It translates to CASSLSAGWKTQYF. Full variable domain (remainder filled in from reference TRBV28 and TRBJ2-5): DVKVTQSSRYLVKRTGEKVFLECVQDMDHENMFWYRQDPGLGLRLIYFSYDVKMKEKGDIPEGYSVSREKKERFSLILESASTNQTSMYLCASSLSAGWKTQYFGPGTRLLVL.

The chain is built from TRBV5-6 and TRBJ1-1; D gene ambiguous. Per germline, CDR1 SGHDT and CDR2 YYEEEE. The CDR3 has 13 amino acids. V gave up 0 bases and J gave up 5 bases, with 8 bases separating them. CDR3 residues: CASSLGLWTEAFF. The CDR3 coding sequence is TGTGCCAGCAGCTTGGGACTGTGGACTGAAGCTTTCTTT.

The gene calls are TRBV4-2 and TRBJ2-3; 7 bases are shared with TRBD2. CDR3 length: 17 amino acids. The germline V gene encodes CDR1 LGHNA and CDR2 YNFKEQ. Trimming removed 0 bases from V and 0 bases from J; junction bases left unmatched: 6. The CDR3, as DNA: TGTGCCAGCAGCCAAGATTATCTAGCGGCTAGCACAGATACGCAGTATTTT. This gives the protein CASSQDYLAASTDTQYF.

The gene calls are TRBV19 and TRBJ1-1; D remains unclear. CDR1 and CDR2 from the germline V gene are LNHDA and SQIVND (reference sequence). CDR3 length: 13 residues. The V gene lost 5 bases and the J gene lost 5 bases, with 12 bases spanning the gap. CDR3 in amino acids: CASSFLLGTEAFF. The CDR3 DNA reads TGTGCCAGTAGTTTCCTACTCGGTACTGAAGCTTTCTTT.

The chain employs TRBV7-9 and TRBJ2-5; D perhaps matches TRBD1 (5 bases). The germline V gene has CDR1 SEHNR and CDR2 FQNEAQ (reference sequence). CDR3 length: 13 residues. The V end was cut by 1 base, the J end by 14 bases, with 17 bases between. The CDR3: CASSLEGRAQTYF. CDR3 coding DNA: TGTGCCAGCAGCTTAGAAGGCAGGGCCCAAACTTACTTC.

The genes are TRBV11-2 and TRBJ1-2; D is uncertain. The CDR3 is 14 amino acids. Per germline, CDR1 SGHAT and CDR2 FQNNGV. Trimming cost V 3 bases and J 7 bases, with 15 bases left between them. In DNA form, the CDR3 reads TGTGCCAGCAGCTTTTACCAGAGACGGGGTGGCTACACCTTC. Amino acid sequence: CASSFYQRRGGYTF.

V is TRBV11-2 and J is TRBJ1-1; D perhaps matches TRBD1 (6 bases). Trimming left V 5 bases short and J 3 bases short, with 13 bases between. The CDR3 consists of 14 residues. Germline V lookup: CDR1 SGHAT, CDR2 FQNNGV. CDR3 in amino acids: CASSPTGRDTEAFF. The CDR3 coding sequence is TGTGCCAGCAGCCCAACAGGGAGGGACACTGAAGCTTTCTTT.